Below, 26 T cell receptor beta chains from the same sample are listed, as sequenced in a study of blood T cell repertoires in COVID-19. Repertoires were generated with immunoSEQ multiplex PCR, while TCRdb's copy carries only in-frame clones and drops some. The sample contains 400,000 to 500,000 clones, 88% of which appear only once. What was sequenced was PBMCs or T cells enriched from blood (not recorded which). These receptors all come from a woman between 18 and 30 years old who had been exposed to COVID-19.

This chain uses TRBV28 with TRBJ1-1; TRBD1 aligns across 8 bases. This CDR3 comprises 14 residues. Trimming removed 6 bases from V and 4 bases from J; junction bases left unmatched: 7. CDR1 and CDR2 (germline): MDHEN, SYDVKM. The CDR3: CASSRYTGGTEAFF. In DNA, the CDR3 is TGTGCCAGCAGCCGATATACAGGGGGCACTGAAGCTTTCTTT. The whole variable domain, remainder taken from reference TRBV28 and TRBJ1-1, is DVKVTQSSRYLVKRTGEKVFLECVQDMDHENMFWYRQDPGLGLRLIYFSYDVKMKEKGDIPEGYSVSREKKERFSLILESASTNQTSMYLCASSRYTGGTEAFFGQGTRLTVV.

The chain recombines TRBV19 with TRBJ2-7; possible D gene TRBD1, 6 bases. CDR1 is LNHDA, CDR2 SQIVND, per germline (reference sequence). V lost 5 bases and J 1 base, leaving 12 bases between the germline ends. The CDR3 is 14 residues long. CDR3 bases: TGTGCCAGTAGTGCAGGACAGAGATCCTACGAGCAGTACTTC. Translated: CASSAGQRSYEQYF.

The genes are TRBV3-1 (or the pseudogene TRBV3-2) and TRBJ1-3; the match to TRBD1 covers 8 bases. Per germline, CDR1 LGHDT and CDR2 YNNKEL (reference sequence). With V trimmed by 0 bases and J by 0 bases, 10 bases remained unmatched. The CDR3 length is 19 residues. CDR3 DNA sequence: TGTGCCAGCAGCCAAGATGTGGACAGGGAGTTATTCTCTGGAAACACCATATATTTT. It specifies CASSQDVDRELFSGNTIYF.

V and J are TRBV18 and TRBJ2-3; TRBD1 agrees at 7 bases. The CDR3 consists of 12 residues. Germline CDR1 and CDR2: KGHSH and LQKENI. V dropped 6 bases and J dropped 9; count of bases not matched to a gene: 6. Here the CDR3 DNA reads TGTGCCAGCTCTCAGGGGGTCCCAACGCAGTATTTT. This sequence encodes CASSQGVPTQYF.

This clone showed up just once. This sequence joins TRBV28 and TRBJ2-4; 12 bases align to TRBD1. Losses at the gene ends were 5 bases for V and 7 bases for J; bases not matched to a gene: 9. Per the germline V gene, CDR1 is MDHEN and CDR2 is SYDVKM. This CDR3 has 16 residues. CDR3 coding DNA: TGTGCCAGCAGTGCCGGGACAGGGGGCGCTTTGAACATTCAGTACTTC. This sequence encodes CASSAGTGGALNIQYF. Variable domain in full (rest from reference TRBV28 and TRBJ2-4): DVKVTQSSRYLVKRTGEKVFLECVQDMDHENMFWYRQDPGLGLRLIYFSYDVKMKEKGDIPEGYSVSREKKERFSLILESASTNQTSMYLCASSAGTGGALNIQYFGAGTRLSVL.

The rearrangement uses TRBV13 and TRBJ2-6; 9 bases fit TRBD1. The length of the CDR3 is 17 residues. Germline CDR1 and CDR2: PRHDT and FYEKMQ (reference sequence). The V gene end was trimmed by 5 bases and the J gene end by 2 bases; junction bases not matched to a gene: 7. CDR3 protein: CASSPWTGAAGANVLTF. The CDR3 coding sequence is TGTGCCAGCAGCCCCTGGACAGGGGCGGCTGGGGCCAACGTCCTGACTTTC. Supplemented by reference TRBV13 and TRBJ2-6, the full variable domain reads AAGVIQSPRHLIKEKRETATLKCYPIPRHDTVYWYQQGPGQDPQFLISFYEKMQSDKGSIPDRFSAQQFSDYHSELNMSSLELGDSALYFCASSPWTGAAGANVLTFGAGSRLTVL.

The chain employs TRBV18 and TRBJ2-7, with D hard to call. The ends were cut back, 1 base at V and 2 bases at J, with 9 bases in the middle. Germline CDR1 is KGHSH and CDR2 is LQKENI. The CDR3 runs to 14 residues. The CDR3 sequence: CASSPQPQTYEQYF. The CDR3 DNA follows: TGTGCCAGCTCACCACAACCACAGACCTACGAGCAGTACTTC.

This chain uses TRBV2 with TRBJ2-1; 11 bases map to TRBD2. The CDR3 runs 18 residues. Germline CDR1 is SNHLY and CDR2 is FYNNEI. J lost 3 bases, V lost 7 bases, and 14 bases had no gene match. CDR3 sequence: CASTKTSGEILIYNEQFF. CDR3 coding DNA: TGTGCCAGCACCAAGACTAGCGGGGAAATACTCATCTACAATGAGCAGTTCTTC.

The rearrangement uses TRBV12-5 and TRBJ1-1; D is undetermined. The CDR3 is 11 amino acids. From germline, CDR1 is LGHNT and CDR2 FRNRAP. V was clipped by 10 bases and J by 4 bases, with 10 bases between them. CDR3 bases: TGTGCTATAGATCCCATCACTGAAGCTTTCTTT. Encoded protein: CAIDPITEAFF.

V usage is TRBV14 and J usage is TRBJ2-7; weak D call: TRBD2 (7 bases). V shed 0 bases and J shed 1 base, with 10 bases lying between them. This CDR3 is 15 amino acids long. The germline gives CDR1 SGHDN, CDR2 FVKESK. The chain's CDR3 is CASSQEGRGSYEQYF. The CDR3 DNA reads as TGTGCCAGCAGCCAAGAAGGGAGGGGGTCCTACGAGCAGTACTTC.

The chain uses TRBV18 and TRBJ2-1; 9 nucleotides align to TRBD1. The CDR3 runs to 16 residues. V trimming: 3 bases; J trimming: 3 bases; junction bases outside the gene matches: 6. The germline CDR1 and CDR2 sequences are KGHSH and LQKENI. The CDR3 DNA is TGTGCCAGCTCACCCGGGGGGACAGGGTTCTACAATGAGCAGTTCTTC. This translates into CASSPGGTGFYNEQFF.

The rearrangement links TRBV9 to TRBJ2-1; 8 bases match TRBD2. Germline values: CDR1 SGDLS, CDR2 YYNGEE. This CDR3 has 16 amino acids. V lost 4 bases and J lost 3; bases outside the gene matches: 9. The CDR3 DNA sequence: TGTGCCAGCAGCTCCCGCCGGAGCGGGGGCTACAATGAGCAGTTCTTC. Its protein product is CASSSRRSGGYNEQFF.

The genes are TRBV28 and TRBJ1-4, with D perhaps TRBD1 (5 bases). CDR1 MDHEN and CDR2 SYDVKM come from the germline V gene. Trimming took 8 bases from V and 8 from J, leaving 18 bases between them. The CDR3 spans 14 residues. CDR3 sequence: CASWGGYGGEKLFF. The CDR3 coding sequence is TGTGCCAGCTGGGGGGGATATGGCGGAGAAAAACTGTTTTTT.

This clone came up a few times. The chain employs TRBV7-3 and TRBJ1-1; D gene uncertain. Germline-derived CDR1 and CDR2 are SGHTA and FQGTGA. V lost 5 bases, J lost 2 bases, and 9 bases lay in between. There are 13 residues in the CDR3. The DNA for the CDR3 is TGTGCCAGCAGCGGCAGATTAAACACTGAAGCTTTCTTT. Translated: CASSGRLNTEAFF.

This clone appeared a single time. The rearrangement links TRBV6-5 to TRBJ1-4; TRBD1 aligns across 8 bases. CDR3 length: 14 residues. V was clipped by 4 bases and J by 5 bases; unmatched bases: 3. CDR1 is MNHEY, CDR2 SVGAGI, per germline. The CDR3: CASSSGDRNEKLFF. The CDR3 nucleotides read TGTGCCAGCAGTTCGGGGGACAGGAATGAAAAACTGTTTTTT.

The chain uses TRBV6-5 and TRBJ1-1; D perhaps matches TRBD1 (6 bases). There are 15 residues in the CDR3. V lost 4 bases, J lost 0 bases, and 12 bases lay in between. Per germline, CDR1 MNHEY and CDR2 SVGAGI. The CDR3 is CASSLWTALNTEAFF. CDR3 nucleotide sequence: TGTGCCAGCAGTTTATGGACAGCCTTGAACACTGAAGCTTTCTTT.

Written as DNA, the CDR3 is TGTGCCAGTAGACAGCATTCCAAAGAGACCCAGTACTTC. Amino acids: CASRQHSKETQYF. V gene TRBV19 combines with J gene TRBJ2-5; no firm D call. Looked up from germline, CDR1 is LNHDA and CDR2 is SQIVND (reference sequence). The length of the CDR3 is 13 residues. Trimming shortened V by 6 bases and J by 3 bases, and 11 bases separated the two germline ends.

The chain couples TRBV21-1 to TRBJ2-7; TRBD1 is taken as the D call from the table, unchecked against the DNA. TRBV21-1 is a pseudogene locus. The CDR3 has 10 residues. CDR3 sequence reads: CASSKVKQYF. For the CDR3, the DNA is TGTGCCAGCAGCAAAGTCAAGCAGTACTTC.

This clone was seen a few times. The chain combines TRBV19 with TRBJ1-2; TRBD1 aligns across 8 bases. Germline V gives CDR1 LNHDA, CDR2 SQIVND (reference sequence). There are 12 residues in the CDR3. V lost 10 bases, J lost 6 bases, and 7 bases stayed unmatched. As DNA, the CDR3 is TGTGCCACAACGGGGACAGGAGATGGCTACACCTTC. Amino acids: CATTGTGDGYTF.

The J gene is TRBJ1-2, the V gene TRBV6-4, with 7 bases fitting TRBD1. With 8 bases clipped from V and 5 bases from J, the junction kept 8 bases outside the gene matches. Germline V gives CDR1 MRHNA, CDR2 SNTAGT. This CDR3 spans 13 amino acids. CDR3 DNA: TGTGCCAGCGCGACAGGGAGTGCTTATGGCTACACCTTC. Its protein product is CASATGSAYGYTF.

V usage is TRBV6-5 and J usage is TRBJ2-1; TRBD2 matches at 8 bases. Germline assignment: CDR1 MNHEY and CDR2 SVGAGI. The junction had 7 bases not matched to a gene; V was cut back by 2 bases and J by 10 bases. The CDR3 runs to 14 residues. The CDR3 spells CASSYVGGVWEQFF. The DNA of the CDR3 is TGTGCCAGCAGTTACGTCGGGGGGGTTTGGGAGCAGTTCTTC.

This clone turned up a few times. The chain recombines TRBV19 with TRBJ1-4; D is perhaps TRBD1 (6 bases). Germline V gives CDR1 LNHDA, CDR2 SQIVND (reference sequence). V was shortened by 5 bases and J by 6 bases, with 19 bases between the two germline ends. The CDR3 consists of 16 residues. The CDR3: CASSELGAVKDEKLFF. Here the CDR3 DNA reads TGTGCCAGTAGTGAGCTGGGGGCAGTCAAGGATGAAAAACTGTTTTTT.

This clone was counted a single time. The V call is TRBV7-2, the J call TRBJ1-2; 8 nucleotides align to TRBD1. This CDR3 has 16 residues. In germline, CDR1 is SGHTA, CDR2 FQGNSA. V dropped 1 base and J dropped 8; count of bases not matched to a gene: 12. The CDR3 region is CASSLVEVTGVGGYTF. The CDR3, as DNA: TGTGCCAGCAGCTTAGTGGAGGTGACAGGGGTAGGGGGCTACACCTTC.

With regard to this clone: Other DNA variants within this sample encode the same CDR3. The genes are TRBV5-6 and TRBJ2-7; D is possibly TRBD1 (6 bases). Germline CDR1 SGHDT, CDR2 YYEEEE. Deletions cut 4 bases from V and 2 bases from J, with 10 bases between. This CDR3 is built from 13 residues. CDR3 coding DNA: TGTGCCAGCAGCCCGGGGACAACCTACGAGCAGTACTTC. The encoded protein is CASSPGTTYEQYF.

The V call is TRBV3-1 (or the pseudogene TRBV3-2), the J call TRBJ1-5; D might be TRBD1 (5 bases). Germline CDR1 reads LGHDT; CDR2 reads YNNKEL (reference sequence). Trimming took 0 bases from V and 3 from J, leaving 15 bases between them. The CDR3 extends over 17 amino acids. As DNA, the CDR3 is TGTGCCAGCAGCCAAGATTGGGGAGGGGCGAACAATCAGCCCCAGCATTTT. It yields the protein CASSQDWGGANNQPQHF.

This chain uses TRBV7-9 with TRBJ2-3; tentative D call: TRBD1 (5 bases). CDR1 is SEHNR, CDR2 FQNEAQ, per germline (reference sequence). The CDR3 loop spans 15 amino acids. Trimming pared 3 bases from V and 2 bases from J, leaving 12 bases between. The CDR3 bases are TGTGCCAGCAGCTTGGGGCAGTTTACCACAGATACGCAGTATTTT. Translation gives CASSLGQFTTDTQYF. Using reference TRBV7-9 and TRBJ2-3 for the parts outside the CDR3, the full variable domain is DTGVSQNPRHKITKRGQNVTFRCDPISEHNRLYWYRQTLGQGPEFLTYFQNEAQLEKSRLLSDRFSAERPKGSFSTLEIQRTEQGDSAMYLCASSLGQFTTDTQYFGPGTRLTVL.